The 20 T cell receptor beta chains below all came from one sample that was sequenced in a study of blood T cell repertoires in COVID-19. Measured with immunoSEQ multiplex PCR; TCRdb has only the in-frame clones, and not every one. Counted here are 200,000 to 250,000 clones, approximately 87% occurring once; the ten biggest clones make up 6.2%. The sample was peripheral blood. All receptors derive from a man aged 55 to 70 with acute or convalescent COVID-19.

The rearrangement joins TRBV28 to TRBJ1-4; D is perhaps TRBD1 (6 bases). V lost 2 bases to trimming and J lost 5 bases, with 12 bases between them. Germline CDR1 MDHEN, CDR2 SYDVKM. This CDR3 region has 15 residues. CDR3 region: CASSLEDSKNEKLFF. CDR3 coding DNA: TGTGCCAGCAGTTTAGAGGACAGCAAGAATGAAAAACTGTTTTTT.

This clone was counted once. In DNA form, the CDR3 reads TGTGCCAGCTCCAAGGACAGGAATAATTCACCCCTCCACTTT. The encoded protein is CASSKDRNNSPLHF. The genes are TRBV18 and TRBJ1-6; TRBD1 aligns across 7 bases. There are 14 residues in the CDR3. Losses at the gene ends were 6 bases for V and 5 bases for J; bases not matched to a gene: 4. From germline, CDR1 is KGHSH and CDR2 LQKENI.

The J gene is TRBJ1-3, the V gene TRBV6-5; tentative D call: TRBD1 (6 bases). CDR1 and CDR2 (germline): MNHEY, SVGAGI. This CDR3 spans 14 amino acids. V dropped 6 bases and J dropped 4 bases, with 13 bases sitting between them. The CDR3 nucleotides read TGTGCCAGCAGCCCCAACAGGGCCGGAAACACCATATATTTT. Translating it yields CASSPNRAGNTIYF.

A single count supports this clone. This sequence joins TRBV11-2 and TRBJ2-7; 10 positions agree with TRBD1. Looked up from germline, CDR1 is SGHAT and CDR2 is FQNNGV. Trimming removed 5 bases from V and 7 bases from J; junction bases left unmatched: 11. The CDR3 is made up of 15 amino acids. CDR3 protein: CASSQRTGGIMEQYF. The CDR3 DNA sequence: TGTGCCAGCAGCCAAAGGACAGGGGGTATTATGGAGCAGTACTTC.

The rearrangement links TRBV3-1 (or the pseudogene TRBV3-2) to TRBJ1-6; possible D gene TRBD1, 6 bases. CDR1 LGHDT and CDR2 YNNKEL come from the germline V gene (reference sequence). CDR3 size: 14 residues. V was clipped by 4 bases and J by 10 bases, with 14 bases between them. CDR3 DNA sequence: TGTGCCAGCAGCCTGGTCCCAGGGGAATCACCCCTCCACTTT. As protein: CASSLVPGESPLHF.

The chain has TRBV6-5 and TRBJ2-1; 11 bases line up with TRBD2. The CDR3 totals 15 residues. In germline, CDR1 is MNHEY, CDR2 SVGAGI. V trimming: 6 bases; J trimming: 9 bases; junction bases outside the gene matches: 10. The CDR3: CASRASGRPEGEQFF. CDR3 sequence (DNA): TGTGCCAGCAGAGCTAGCGGGAGGCCCGAGGGTGAGCAGTTCTTC.

This clone was counted between two and nine times. The chain uses TRBV7-3 and TRBJ2-2; D is possibly TRBD1 (5 bases). This CDR3 spans 18 amino acids. The V and J ends lost 5 bases and 2 bases respectively, with 21 bases between them. Germline lookup yields CDR1 SGHTA and CDR2 FQGTGA. CDR3 DNA sequence: TGTGCCAGCAGCCCCCGTGCAGGCCGGTGGGGCAACACCGGGGAGCTGTTTTTT. Its translation is CASSPRAGRWGNTGELFF.

This sequence joins TRBV7-9 and TRBJ1-3, with D possibly matching TRBD1 (6 bases). The CDR3 runs 17 residues. The V end lost 4 bases, the J end lost 0 bases, and 16 bases lay between the germline ends. In germline, CDR1 is SEHNR, CDR2 FQNEAQ (reference sequence). CDR3 protein: CASSYLTGPSSGNTIYF. In DNA form, the CDR3 reads TGTGCCAGCAGCTACCTGACAGGTCCCAGCTCTGGAAACACCATATATTTT.

The chain recombines TRBV3-1 (or the pseudogene TRBV3-2) with TRBJ1-2, with D possibly matching TRBD1 (5 bases). CDR1 is LGHDT, CDR2 YNNKEL, per germline (reference sequence). Deletions cut 0 bases from V and 8 bases from J, with 10 bases between. The CDR3 extends over 13 amino acids. The CDR3 region has the DNA TGTGCCAGCAGCCAAGATTACAGGCTCGGCTACACCTTC. Translated: CASSQDYRLGYTF.

V is TRBV21-1 and J is TRBJ2-3; TRBD1 is the table's D call, not checked against the DNA. TRBV21-1 represents a pseudogene. CDR3 length: 13 amino acids. CDR3 sequence (DNA): TGTGCCAGCAGCAAAACAGGGACGGATACGCAGTATTTT. Its protein is CASSKTGTDTQYF.

The chain is built from TRBV7-8 and TRBJ2-1, with 11 bases fitting TRBD2. The junction had 3 bases not matched to a gene; V was cut back by 5 bases and J by 0 bases. The CDR3 extends over 16 amino acids. CDR1 and CDR2 from the germline V gene are SGHVS and FQNEAQ. In nucleotides, the CDR3 is TGTGCCAGCAGCGGTAGCGGGAGGGTCTCCTACAATGAGCAGTTCTTC. It encodes CASSGSGRVSYNEQFF.

The V call is TRBV6-6, the J call TRBJ2-2, with D possibly matching TRBD1 (5 bases). Germline V gives CDR1 MNHNY, CDR2 SVGAGI (reference sequence). V was shortened by 7 bases and J by 1 base, with 10 bases between the two germline ends. The CDR3 is 14 amino acids. The CDR3, as DNA: TGTGCCAGCATGGCAGGGTTGAACACCGGGGAGCTGTTTTTT. Translating gives CASMAGLNTGELFF.

This chain connects TRBV13 to TRBJ2-1; unclear D gene. The V gene's germline CDR1 is PRHDT and CDR2 FYEKMQ (reference sequence). The CDR3 is 17 residues long. Trimming took off 5 bases at V and 1 base at J, with 18 bases between the two ends. The CDR3 DNA reads TGTGCCAGCAGCGCCCAGGTGGGCTTCGGATCCTACAATGAGCAGTTCTTC. Translating it yields CASSAQVGFGSYNEQFF.

For the CDR3, the DNA is TGTGCCAGCAGCTTAGGGTTGGTAGGACAGTCCCCCATGGATACGCAGTATTTT. This gives the protein CASSLGLVGQSPMDTQYF. The chain links TRBV7-2 to TRBJ2-3, with D possibly being TRBD1 (6 bases). V dropped 1 base and J dropped 6 bases, with 23 bases sitting between them. Germline CDR1 reads SGHTA; CDR2 reads FQGNSA. The CDR3 extends over 18 amino acids.

V is TRBV11-3 and J is TRBJ2-2; 15 bases align to TRBD2. This CDR3 spans 17 amino acids. V dropped 7 bases and J dropped 3; count of bases not matched to a gene: 6. Germline assignment: CDR1 SGHNT and CDR2 YENEEA. CDR3: CASTGTSGRSYTGELFF. The CDR3 coding sequence is TGTGCCAGCACCGGGACTAGCGGGAGGTCGTACACCGGGGAGCTGTTTTTT.

The V gene is TRBV29-1, the J gene TRBJ2-2, with a possible D match to TRBD2 (5 bases). This CDR3 is 12 amino acids long. The germline CDR1 and CDR2 sequences are SQVTM and ANQGSEA. V was cut by 7 bases and J by 6 bases, with 12 bases left in between. The DNA of the CDR3 is TGCAGCGCCGGAGTGGGAGCCGGGGAGCTGTTTTTT. It codes for CSAGVGAGELFF.

The J gene is TRBJ2-2, the V gene TRBV5-1; D possibly corresponds to TRBD2 (6 bases). Trimming cost V 2 bases and J 2 bases, with 7 bases left between them. CDR1 SGHRS and CDR2 YFSETQ come from the germline V gene. This CDR3 comprises 14 residues. CDR3 nucleotides: TGCGCCAGCAGCTTCGGGGGAAACACCGGGGAGCTGTTTTTT. Its protein is CASSFGGNTGELFF.

This chain connects TRBV4-2 to TRBJ2-7; TRBD1 aligns across 7 bases. CDR3 size: 16 residues. Germline lookup yields CDR1 LGHNA and CDR2 YNFKEQ. V shed 0 bases, J shed 2 bases, and the junction held 7 bases outside the gene matches. The chain's CDR3 is CASSQETGQLAYEQYF. CDR3 coding DNA: TGTGCCAGCAGCCAAGAAACGGGACAGCTCGCCTACGAGCAGTACTTC.

J is TRBJ2-5 and V is TRBV4-3; no clear D gene. The CDR3 totals 17 residues. Trimming left V 0 bases short and J 1 base short, with 15 bases between. Per the germline V gene, CDR1 is LGHNA and CDR2 is YSLEER. The CDR3 DNA is TGCGCCAGCAGCCAAGAAGTGAGGCAGAGGATCCAAGAGACCCAGTACTTC. Its translation is CASSQEVRQRIQETQYF.

This chain joins TRBV11-2 and TRBJ1-6; no clear D gene. The CDR3 is 14 residues long. The ends were cut back, 6 bases at V and 7 bases at J, with 13 bases in the middle. CDR1 and CDR2 from the germline V gene are SGHAT and FQNNGV. This chain's CDR3 is CASSSNTGNSPLHF. The CDR3 coding sequence is TGTGCCAGCAGTTCAAACACGGGGAATTCACCCCTCCACTTT.